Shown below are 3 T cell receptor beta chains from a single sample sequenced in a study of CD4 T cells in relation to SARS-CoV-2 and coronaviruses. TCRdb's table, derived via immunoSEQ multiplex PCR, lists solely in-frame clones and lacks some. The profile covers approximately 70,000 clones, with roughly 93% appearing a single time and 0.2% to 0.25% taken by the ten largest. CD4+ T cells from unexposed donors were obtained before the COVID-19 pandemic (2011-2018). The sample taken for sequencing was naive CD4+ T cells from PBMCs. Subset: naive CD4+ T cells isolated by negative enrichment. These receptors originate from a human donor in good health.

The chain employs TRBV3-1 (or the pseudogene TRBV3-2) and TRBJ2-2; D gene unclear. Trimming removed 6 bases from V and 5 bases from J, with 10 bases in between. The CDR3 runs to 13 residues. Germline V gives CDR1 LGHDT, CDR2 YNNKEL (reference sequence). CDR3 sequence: CASSPSLTGELFF. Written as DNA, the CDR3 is TGTGCCAGCAGTCCTTCGCTGACCGGGGAGCTGTTTTTT.

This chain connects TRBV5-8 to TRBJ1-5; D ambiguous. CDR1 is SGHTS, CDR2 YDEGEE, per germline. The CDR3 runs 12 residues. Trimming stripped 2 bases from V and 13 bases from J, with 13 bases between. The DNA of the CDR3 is TGTGCCAGCAGCTTCGCAGAGGCCAAGCAGCATTTT. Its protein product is CASSFAEAKQHF.

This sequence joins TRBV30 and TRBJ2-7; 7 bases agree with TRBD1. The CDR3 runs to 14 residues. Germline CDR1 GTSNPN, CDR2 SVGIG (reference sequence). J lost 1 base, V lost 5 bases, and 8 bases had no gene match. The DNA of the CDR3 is TGTGCCTGGGATATGACAGGGATATCCTACGAGCAGTACTTC. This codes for CAWDMTGISYEQYF.